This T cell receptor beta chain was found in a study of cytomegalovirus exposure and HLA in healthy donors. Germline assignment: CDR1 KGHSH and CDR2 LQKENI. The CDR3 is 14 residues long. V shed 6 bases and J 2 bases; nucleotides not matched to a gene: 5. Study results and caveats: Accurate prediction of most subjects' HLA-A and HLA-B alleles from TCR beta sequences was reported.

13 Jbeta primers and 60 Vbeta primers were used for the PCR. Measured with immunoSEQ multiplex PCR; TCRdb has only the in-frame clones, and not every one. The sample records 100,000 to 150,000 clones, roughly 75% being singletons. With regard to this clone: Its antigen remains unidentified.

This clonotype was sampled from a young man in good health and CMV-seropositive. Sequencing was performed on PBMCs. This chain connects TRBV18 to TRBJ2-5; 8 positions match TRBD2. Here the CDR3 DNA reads TGTGCCAGCTCGCCTCGGGGGGGACAAGAGACCCAGTACTTC. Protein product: CASSPRGGQETQYF.